A selection of T cell receptor beta chains follows, all from one sample in a study of low-dose radiotherapy and immunotherapy resistance in tumors. TCRdb re-derived calls from the reads in MiXCR, one entry per CDR3 protein. The sample has 60,000 to 90,000 distinct CDR3 sequences; 31% are singletons. Specimen: PBMCs, collected before treatment. The receptor set was obtained from a female donor with ovarian cancer. Both conserved end residues are part of each CDR3. A D gene is named only where the DNA matches it firmly. Where a row states a size, it is once, few, many or the class of an expanded clone; other rows omit it.

abundance | d_gene | j_gene | v_gene | CDR3nt | CDR3aa
many | - | TRBJ2-1 | TRBV7-7 | TGTGCTAGCAGCCCCAGGAGGGGGGCTAGCTCCTACAATGAGCAGTTCTTC | CASSPRRGASSYNEQFF
many | - | TRBJ2-5 | TRBV29-1 | TGCAGCGGGGTGGGTCAGCCGGCTGAGACCCAGTACTTC | CSGVGQPAETQYF
- | - | TRBJ1-5 | TRBV5-6 | TGTGCCAGCACTCGAGGAGGTGGCCAGCCCCAGCATTTT | CASTRGGGQPQHF
- | - | TRBJ2-2 | TRBV5-1 | TGCGCCAGCAGCCCCCAGCCCGAGGCGAACACCGGGGAGCTGTTTTTT | CASSPQPEANTGELFF
many | - | TRBJ2-5 | TRBV7-9 | TGTGCCAGCAGCTCCGCGCAGGGGACCCAGTACTTC | CASSSAQGTQYF
few | - | TRBJ2-5 | TRBV20-1 | TGCAGTGCCACGACGGGTGGGACCCAGTACTTC | CSATTGGTQYF
- | - | TRBJ1-1 | TRBV9 | TGTGCCAGCAGCGCCGCGTGGAGCACTGAAGCTTTCTTT | CASSAAWSTEAFF
- | TRBD1 | TRBJ1-4 | TRBV28 | TGTGCCAGCATCCCGGGTGGGACAGGGCTCGAAAAACTGTTTTTT | CASIPGGTGLEKLFF
many | TRBD2 | TRBJ2-7 | TRBV7-9 | TGTGCCAGCGGACTAGCGGGAGGCTACGAGCAGTACTTC | CASGLAGGYEQYF
- | TRBD1 | TRBJ1-5 | TRBV25-1 | TGTGCCAGCAGCCCTCCGGGACAGGGGCTTCAGCCCCAGCATTTT | CASSPPGQGLQPQHF
many | - | TRBJ2-3 | TRBV5-6 | TGTGCCAGCAGCTCCACTGGCACAGATACGCAGTATTTT | CASSSTGTDTQYF
many | TRBD1 | TRBJ1-6 | TRBV5-1 | TGTGCCAGCAGCCGGGACAGGGGAAATTCACCCCTCCACTTT | CASSRDRGNSPLHF